These 21 T cell receptor beta chains were all obtained from the same sample, sequenced in a study of shared clonotypes between healthy human individuals. CD45RO-negative, CCR7-selected cells formed the naive CD8 fraction, which excluded terminally differentiated effector memory CD45RA+ cells. Data came from immunoSEQ multiplex PCR; TCRdb stores just in-frame clones and leaves some out. The table has hundreds of thousands of clones, around 96% seen once. The sample taken for sequencing was naive CD8+ T cells sorted from blood. Every receptor here comes from a man aged 30-40 years in good health.

This chain uses TRBV7-6 with TRBJ2-3; D gene ambiguous. Looked up from germline, CDR1 is SGHVS and CDR2 is FNYEAQ. The ends were cut back, 4 bases at V and 1 base at J, with 9 bases in the middle. The CDR3 covers 14 residues. This CDR3 reads CASSSLVGTDTQYF. The CDR3 region has the DNA TGTGCCAGCAGCTCGCTAGTGGGCACAGATACGCAGTATTTT.

CDR3 coding DNA: TGCAGCGTTGATCTCAGGGTAATCAATCAGCCCCAGCATTTT. This gives the protein CSVDLRVINQPQHF. The V and J genes are TRBV29-1 and TRBJ1-5, with D possibly being TRBD1 (5 bases). Germline CDR1 reads SQVTM; CDR2 reads ANQGSEA. The CDR3 is 14 residues long. Deletions cut 3 bases from V and 3 bases from J, with 12 bases between.

The chain links TRBV7-2 to TRBJ2-7, with D hard to call. The CDR3 is 11 amino acids. Germline V gene data show CDR1 as SGHTA and CDR2 as FQGNSA. V lost 2 bases and J lost 3, with 2 bases in between. The CDR3 protein is CASSLLYEQYF. CDR3 nucleotides: TGTGCCAGCAGCTTACTCTACGAGCAGTACTTC.

The chain joins TRBV13 to TRBJ2-3; the D gene is possibly TRBD2 (5 bases). Trimming cost V 4 bases and J 6 bases, with 11 bases left between them. The CDR3 covers 13 residues. The germline gives CDR1 PRHDT, CDR2 FYEKMQ (reference sequence). The CDR3 nucleotides read TGTGCCAGCAGCTCCCCGGGGTCGGATACGCAGTATTTT. Translated, it gives CASSSPGSDTQYF.

The chain combines TRBV11-2 with TRBJ2-5; 9 nucleotides line up with TRBD2. The CDR3 covers 15 residues. The germline CDR1 and CDR2 sequences are SGHAT and FQNNGV. V lost 3 bases, J lost 2 bases, and 4 bases stayed unmatched. CDR3 nucleotides: TGTGCCAGCAGCTTGAAGACTAGCGGACAAGAGACCCAGTACTTC. It codes for CASSLKTSGQETQYF.

The rearrangement joins TRBV28 to TRBJ2-5; 11 nucleotides line up with TRBD2. Unmatched junction bases numbered 9, after V lost 4 bases and J lost 2 bases. Germline CDR1 reads MDHEN; CDR2 reads SYDVKM. The CDR3 has 17 amino acids. CDR3 in amino acids: CASSSVLAGARQETQYF. The CDR3 DNA reads as TGTGCCAGCAGTTCGGTACTAGCGGGAGCTAGGCAAGAGACCCAGTACTTC. Complete variable domain (other parts from reference TRBV28 and TRBJ2-5): DVKVTQSSRYLVKRTGEKVFLECVQDMDHENMFWYRQDPGLGLRLIYFSYDVKMKEKGDIPEGYSVSREKKERFSLILESASTNQTSMYLCASSSVLAGARQETQYFGPGTRLLVL.

This chain joins TRBV5-6 and TRBJ1-2; D perhaps matches TRBD1 (5 bases). The CDR3 runs 14 residues. Trimming removed 0 bases at V and 8 bases at J, with 14 bases between. The germline gives CDR1 SGHDT, CDR2 YYEEEE. CDR3 coding DNA: TGTGCCAGCAGCTTGGGTGGACACTGGGACGGCTACACCTTC. This translates into CASSLGGHWDGYTF.

The chain uses TRBV5-1 and TRBJ2-1, with 12 positions matching TRBD2. Germline trimming cut 0 bases from V and 6 bases from J; bases unmatched to any gene: 1. From germline, CDR1 is SGHRS and CDR2 YFSETQ. The CDR3 contains 15 residues. The CDR3 here is CASSLVTSGSNEQFF. In nucleotides, the CDR3 is TGCGCCAGCAGCTTGGTGACTAGCGGGAGCAATGAGCAGTTCTTC.

The genes are TRBV28 and TRBJ2-3, with 7 bases lining up with TRBD2. CDR1 and CDR2 (germline): MDHEN, SYDVKM. The V segment lost 3 bases and the J segment 4 bases; nucleotides outside the gene matches: 16. This CDR3 is built from 18 residues. CDR3 residues: CASSFGGTISTHADTQYF. In DNA form, the CDR3 reads TGTGCCAGCAGTTTCGGCGGGACTATATCCACACACGCAGATACGCAGTATTTT.

This clone showed up just once. This chain links TRBV5-1 with TRBJ2-7; the D gene is possibly TRBD1 (6 bases). Trimming pared 3 bases from V and 1 base from J, leaving 11 bases between. Germline V CDR1 and CDR2: SGHRS, YFSETQ. There are 14 residues in the CDR3. The chain's CDR3 is CASSSWTESYEQYF. CDR3 nucleotides: TGCGCCAGCAGCTCATGGACAGAATCCTACGAGCAGTACTTC.

The chain recombines TRBV7-9 with TRBJ2-1; weak D call: TRBD2 (5 bases). The CDR3 extends over 15 amino acids. Germline V gene lookup returns CDR1 SEHNR and CDR2 FQNEAQ (reference sequence). The germline V and J ends were trimmed by 3 bases and 2 bases, with 11 bases remaining between them. The CDR3 nucleotides read TGTGCCAGCAGCTTCGGGGATTCCCCCTACAATGAGCAGTTCTTC. Translation gives CASSFGDSPYNEQFF.

The J gene is TRBJ2-1, the V gene TRBV7-9, with 7 bases identical to TRBD2. The CDR3 covers 12 residues. CDR1 is SEHNR, CDR2 FQNEAQ, per germline (reference sequence). V was clipped by 4 bases and J by 8 bases; unmatched bases: 2. The DNA for the CDR3 is TGTGCCAGCAGCTCCCGGGAGGATGAGCAGTTCTTC. This encodes CASSSREDEQFF. The variable domain in full, completed from reference TRBV7-9 and TRBJ2-1, reads DTGVSQNPRHKITKRGQNVTFRCDPISEHNRLYWYRQTLGQGPEFLTYFQNEAQLEKSRLLSDRFSAERPKGSFSTLEIQRTEQGDSAMYLCASSSREDEQFFGPGTRLTVL.

J is TRBJ2-7 and V is TRBV7-8; 8 bases agree with TRBD2. Germline CDR1 and CDR2: SGHVS and FQNEAQ. The CDR3 is 15 residues long. V shed 1 base and J 3 bases; nucleotides not matched to a gene: 5. This CDR3 is CASSLGGGGIYEQYF. DNA of the CDR3: TGTGCCAGCAGCTTAGGAGGCGGGGGGATCTACGAGCAGTACTTC.

This chain links TRBV11-2 with TRBJ2-1; D gene ambiguous. The V gene lost 0 bases and the J gene lost 10 bases, with 7 bases spanning the gap. The CDR3 is made up of 12 amino acids. CDR1 is SGHAT, CDR2 FQNNGV, per germline. This CDR3 reads CASSLDPTEQFF. As DNA, the CDR3 is TGTGCCAGCAGCTTAGATCCCACCGAGCAGTTCTTC.

The chain combines TRBV6-5 with TRBJ2-7; TRBD1 might be the D (6 bases). This CDR3 contains 14 residues. CDR1 is MNHEY, CDR2 SVGAGI, per germline. With 5 bases removed from V and 3 bases from J, the gap between germline ends came to 14 bases. Here the CDR3 DNA reads TGTGCCAGCAGTCCCTCCGGGACAAGCTACGAGCAGTACTTC. Encoded protein: CASSPSGTSYEQYF.

This clone was detected once. The chain carries TRBV5-6 and TRBJ2-7; 11 nucleotides align to TRBD1. Per germline, CDR1 SGHDT and CDR2 YYEEEE. The length of the CDR3 is 14 residues. Losses at the gene ends were 4 bases for V and 4 bases for J; bases not matched to a gene: 4. The CDR3 DNA reads TGTGCCAGCAGCATGGGGACAGGGGGTTACGAGCAGTACTTC. It encodes CASSMGTGGYEQYF.

J is TRBJ2-5 and V is TRBV9, with 7 nucleotides matching TRBD1. The CDR3 has 14 residues. CDR1 is SGDLS and CDR2 is YYNGEE in the germline V gene. V lost 4 bases and J lost 2; bases outside the gene matches: 5. CDR3 amino acids: CASSTWDSQETQYF. The CDR3 nucleotides are TGTGCCAGCAGCACGTGGGACAGTCAAGAGACCCAGTACTTC.

The gene calls are TRBV30 and TRBJ1-2; D is unresolved. The CDR3 loop spans 12 amino acids. Germline V CDR1 and CDR2: GTSNPN, SVGIG (reference sequence). V was cut by 0 bases and J by 7 bases, with 9 bases left in between. In DNA, the CDR3 is TGTGCCTGGAGTGTACCTACCCCTGGCTACACCTTC. Translated: CAWSVPTPGYTF.

The genes are TRBV27 and TRBJ1-2; D may be TRBD1 (6 bases). Trimming removed 1 base at V and 4 bases at J, with 13 bases between. Germline V gives CDR1 MNHEY, CDR2 SMNVEV (reference sequence). CDR3 length: 15 residues. The CDR3 nucleotides are TGTGCCAGCAGTTTATTCCCAGGGGTCGGCTATGGCTACACCTTC. This translates into CASSLFPGVGYGYTF.

Concerning this clone itself: The sample carries other DNA sequences with the same CDR3. V is TRBV7-2 and J is TRBJ2-7; D is possibly TRBD2 (5 bases). Germline assignment: CDR1 SGHTA and CDR2 FQGNSA. V was cut by 3 bases and J by 4 bases, with 10 bases left in between. This CDR3 is 13 amino acids long. CDR3: CASSLEAEYEQYF. CDR3 DNA sequence: TGTGCCAGCAGCTTGGAAGCGGAGTACGAGCAGTACTTC.

The V gene is TRBV10-3, the J gene TRBJ2-2, with TRBD1 matching 8 bases. CDR3 length: 17 amino acids. Germline V gene lookup returns CDR1 ENHRY and CDR2 SYGVKD. Germline trimming cut 3 bases from V and 7 bases from J; bases unmatched to any gene: 13. Here the CDR3 DNA reads TGTGCCATCAGTGACAGTCGGGACAGGCTCCCCAGCGGGGAGCTGTTTTTT. Its protein is CAISDSRDRLPSGELFF.